A selection of T cell receptor beta chains follows, all from one sample in a study of shared clonotypes between healthy human individuals. Sequencing was performed with immunoSEQ multiplex PCR; in TCRdb, only in-frame clones are kept and a portion is missing. The repertoire holds around 2,000,000 clones, with approximately 94% as singletons. Input material: naive CD8+ T cells sorted from blood. All receptors derive from a man aged 18-30 years in good health. CDR3s include the opening cysteine and the closing phenylalanine or tryptophan. D genes are given only for firm matches. For some rows the clone size is stated as once, few or many, or as a class when expanded; others skip it.

size: .
D: .
J: TRBJ1-1
V: TRBV2
DNA: TGTGCCAGCACGGGGGGCATTATGAACACTGAAGCTTTCTTT
CDR3: CASTGGIMNTEAFF

size: .
D: .
J: TRBJ2-7
V: TRBV7-9
DNA: TGTGCCAGCAGCTTTCCAAGTACGTCTGAGCAGTACTTC
CDR3: CASSFPSTSEQYF

size: .
D: .
J: TRBJ2-1
V: TRBV25-1
DNA: TGTGCCAGCAGTGAAGGGCTTATCTCCTACAATGAGCAGTTCTTC
CDR3: CASSEGLISYNEQFF

size: .
D: .
J: TRBJ1-1
V: TRBV5-6
DNA: TGTGCCAGCAGCTTGGAAGGGGGCACTGAAGCTTTCTTT
CDR3: CASSLEGGTEAFF

size: .
D: .
J: TRBJ2-1
V: TRBV7-2
DNA: TGTGCCAGCAGCACCTGGATTAACAATGAGCAGTTCTTC
CDR3: CASSTWINNEQFF

size: .
D: TRBD2
J: TRBJ2-7
V: TRBV5-1
DNA: TGCGCCAGCAGCTGGACTAGCGGGACCTTTTACGAGCAGTACTTC
CDR3: CASSWTSGTFYEQYF

size: .
D: .
J: TRBJ1-1
V: TRBV6-4
DNA: TGTGCCAGCAGTGACTCGGGGGGTGAAGCTTTCTTT
CDR3: CASSDSGGEAFF

size: .
D: .
J: TRBJ1-1
V: TRBV7-3
DNA: TGTGCCAGCAGCTTAACCCCGTGGGGGACTGAAGCTTTCTTT
CDR3: CASSLTPWGTEAFF

size: .
D: TRBD1
J: TRBJ1-2
V: TRBV6-5
DNA: TGTGCCAGCAGCAAAGGACAGGAGTATGGCTACACCTTC
CDR3: CASSKGQEYGYTF

size: .
D: TRBD2
J: TRBJ2-7
V: TRBV7-6
DNA: TGTGCCAGCAGCTTTAGCGGGAGGTTCTACGAGCAGTACTTC
CDR3: CASSFSGRFYEQYF

size: .
D: TRBD1
J: TRBJ2-7
V: TRBV4-1
DNA: TGCGCCAGCAGCCACCGGGACAGGGACCCCTACTACGAGCAGTACTTC
CDR3: CASSHRDRDPYYEQYF

size: .
D: TRBD2
J: TRBJ2-7
V: TRBV27
DNA: TGTGCCAGCAGTTTATCGACTAGCGGGAGTGGCGAGCAGTACTTC
CDR3: CASSLSTSGSGEQYF

size: .
D: .
J: TRBJ2-5
V: TRBV7-6
DNA: TGTGCCAGCAGCTTTGTGGGGACACAAGAGACCCAGTACTTC
CDR3: CASSFVGTQETQYF

size: .
D: .
J: TRBJ1-5
V: TRBV10-2
DNA: TGCGCCAGCACTGAGGGGAATCAGCCCCAGCATTTT
CDR3: CASTEGNQPQHF

size: .
D: TRBD2
J: TRBJ2-3
V: TRBV6-6
DNA: TGTGCCACAAGCGGGGGGAGCACAGATACGCAGTATTTT
CDR3: CATSGGSTDTQYF

size: once
D: .
J: TRBJ2-7
V: TRBV7-9
DNA: TGTGCCAGCAGCTTAGTTGGCGCGGTCTACGAGCAGTACTTC
CDR3: CASSLVGAVYEQYF

size: .
D: .
J: TRBJ1-1
V: TRBV7-9
DNA: TGTGCCAGCAGATCGATGAACACTGAAGCTTTCTTT
CDR3: CASRSMNTEAFF